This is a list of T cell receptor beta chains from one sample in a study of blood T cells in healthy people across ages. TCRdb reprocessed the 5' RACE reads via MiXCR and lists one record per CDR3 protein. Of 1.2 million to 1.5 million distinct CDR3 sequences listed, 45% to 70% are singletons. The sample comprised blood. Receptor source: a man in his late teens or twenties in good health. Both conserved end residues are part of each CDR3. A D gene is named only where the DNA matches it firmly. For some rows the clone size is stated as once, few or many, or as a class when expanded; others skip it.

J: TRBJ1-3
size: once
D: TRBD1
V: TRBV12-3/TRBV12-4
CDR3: CASRQGESGNTIYF
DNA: TGTGCCAGCAGACAGGGGGAGTCTGGAAACACCATATATTTT

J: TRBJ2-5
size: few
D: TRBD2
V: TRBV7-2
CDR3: CASSSGLAGAETQYF
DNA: TGTGCCAGCAGCTCTGGACTAGCGGGGGCTGAGACCCAGTACTTC

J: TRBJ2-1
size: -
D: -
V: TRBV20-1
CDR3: CSARGDRYNEQFF
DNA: TGCAGTGCTAGGGGGGACCGATACAATGAGCAGTTCTTC

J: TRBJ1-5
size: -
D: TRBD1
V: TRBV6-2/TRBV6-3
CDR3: CASSPALDRGLGQPQHF
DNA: TGTGCCAGCAGCCCCGCGCTGGACAGGGGGCTGGGGCAGCCCCAGCATTTT

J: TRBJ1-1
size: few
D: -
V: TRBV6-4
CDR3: CASSDDYNTEAFF
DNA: TGTGCCAGCAGTGACGACTACAACACTGAAGCTTTCTTT

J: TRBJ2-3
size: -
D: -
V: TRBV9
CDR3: CASSFDGTDTQYF
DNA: TGTGCCAGCAGCTTCGACGGCACAGATACGCAGTATTTT

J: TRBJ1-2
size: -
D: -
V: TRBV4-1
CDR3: CASSQERGVDGYTF
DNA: TGCGCCAGCAGCCAAGAACGGGGGGTAGACGGCTACACCTTC

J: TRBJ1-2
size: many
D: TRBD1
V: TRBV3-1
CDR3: CASSQTGAGYTF
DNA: TGTGCCAGCAGCCAGACAGGGGCTGGCTACACCTTC

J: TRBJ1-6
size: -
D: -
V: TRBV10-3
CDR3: CASQEEGISPLHF
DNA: TGTGCCTCCCAGGAGGAAGGGATTTCACCCCTCCACTTT

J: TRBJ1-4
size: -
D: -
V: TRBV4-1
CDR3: CASSQEIPPGYSTNEKLFF
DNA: TGCGCCAGCAGCCAAGAAATCCCCCCAGGGTACAGTACTAATGAAAAACTGTTTTTT

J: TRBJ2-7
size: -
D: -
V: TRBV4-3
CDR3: CASSQDRWVSSYEQYF
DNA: TGCGCCAGCAGCCAAGATAGATGGGTTAGCTCCTACGAGCAGTACTTC

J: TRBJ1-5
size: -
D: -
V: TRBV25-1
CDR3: CVSGGVHQPQHF
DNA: TGTGTCAGCGGGGGGGTTCATCAGCCCCAGCATTTT

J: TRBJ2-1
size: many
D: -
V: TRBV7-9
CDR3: CASSFNEQFF
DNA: TGTGCCAGCAGTTTCAATGAGCAGTTCTTC

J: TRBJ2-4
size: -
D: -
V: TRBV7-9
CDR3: CASSPLEIQYF
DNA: TGTGCCAGCAGCCCTTTAGAAATTCAGTACTTC

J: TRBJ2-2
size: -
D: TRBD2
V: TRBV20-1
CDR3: CSAREREGVTGELFF
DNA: TGCAGTGCTAGAGAGCGGGAGGGCGTCACCGGGGAGCTGTTTTTT

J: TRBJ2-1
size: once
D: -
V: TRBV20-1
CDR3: CSASKATVPSNEQFF
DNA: TGCAGTGCTAGTAAGGCCACAGTGCCCTCGAATGAGCAGTTCTTC

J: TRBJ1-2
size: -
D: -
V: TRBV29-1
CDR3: CSVGTATYGCTF
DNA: TGCAGCGTTGGGACAGCCACCTATGGCTGCACCTTC

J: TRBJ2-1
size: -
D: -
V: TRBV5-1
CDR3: CASSQFSGSGYYNEQFF
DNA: TGCGCCAGCAGCCAGTTCTCGGGAAGCGGGTACTACAATGAGCAGTTCTTC

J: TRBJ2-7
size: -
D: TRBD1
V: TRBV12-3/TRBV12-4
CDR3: CASTPIPGTAAYEQYF
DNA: TGTGCCAGCACCCCTATTCCTGGGACAGCCGCCTACGAGCAGTACTTC

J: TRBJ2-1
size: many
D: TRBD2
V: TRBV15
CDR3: CATLTSGDFYNEQFF
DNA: TGTGCCACCCTAACTAGCGGGGATTTCTACAATGAGCAGTTCTTC

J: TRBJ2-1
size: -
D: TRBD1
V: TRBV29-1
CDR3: CSVENPRTGYNEQFF
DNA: TGCAGCGTTGAGAACCCTAGGACAGGCTACAATGAGCAGTTCTTC

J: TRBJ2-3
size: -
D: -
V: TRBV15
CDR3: CATSRDGGLGRTDTQYF
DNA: TGTGCCACCAGCAGAGACGGCGGGCTAGGCCGGACAGATACGCAGTATTTT

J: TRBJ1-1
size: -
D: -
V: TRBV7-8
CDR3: CASSYNRGQGVNTEAFF
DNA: TGTGCCAGCAGCTACAATAGGGGCCAAGGAGTGAACACTGAAGCTTTCTTT

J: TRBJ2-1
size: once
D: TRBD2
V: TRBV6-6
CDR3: CASSSLSGKGEQFF
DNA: TGTGCCAGCAGTTCCCTGAGCGGGAAGGGTGAGCAGTTCTTC

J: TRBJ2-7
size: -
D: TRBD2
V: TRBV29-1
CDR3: CSVVSTSSYEQYF
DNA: TGCAGCGTTGTTTCGACTAGCAGTTACGAGCAGTACTTC

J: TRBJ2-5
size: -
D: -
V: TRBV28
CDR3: CASSDSRYRELETQYF
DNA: TGTGCCAGCAGCGACTCCCGATACAGGGAACTAGAGACCCAGTACTTC

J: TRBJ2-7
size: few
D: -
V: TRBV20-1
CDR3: CSAEHRDSYEQYF
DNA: TGCAGTGCTGAGCACAGGGATTCCTACGAGCAGTACTTC

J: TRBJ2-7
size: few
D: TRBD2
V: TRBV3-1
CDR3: CASSYGLAGHSYEQYF
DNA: TGTGCCAGCAGTTACGGACTAGCGGGGCACTCCTACGAGCAGTACTTC

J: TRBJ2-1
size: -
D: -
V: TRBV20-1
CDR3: CSARDPGFNEQFF
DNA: TGCAGTGCTAGAGACCCCGGGTTCAATGAGCAGTTCTTC

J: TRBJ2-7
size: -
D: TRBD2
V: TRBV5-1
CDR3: CASSLEGSGSYNEQYF
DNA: TGCGCCAGCAGCTTGGAGGGTAGCGGGTCCTACAATGAGCAGTACTTC

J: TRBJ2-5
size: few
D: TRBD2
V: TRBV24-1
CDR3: CATSAGGFQETQYF
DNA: TGTGCCACCTCAGCGGGGGGGTTCCAAGAGACCCAGTACTTC

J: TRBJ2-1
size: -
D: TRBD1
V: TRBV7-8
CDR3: CASSPHATGNEQFF
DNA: TGTGCCAGCAGCCCGCACGCGACAGGGAATGAGCAGTTCTTC

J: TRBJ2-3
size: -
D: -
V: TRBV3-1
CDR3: CASSQGARTDTQYF
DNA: TGTGCCAGCAGCCAAGGAGCCCGCACAGATACGCAGTATTTT

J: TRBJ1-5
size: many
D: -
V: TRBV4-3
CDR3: CASSQDLGQPQHF
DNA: TGCGCCAGCAGCCAAGATTTAGGTCAGCCCCAGCATTTT

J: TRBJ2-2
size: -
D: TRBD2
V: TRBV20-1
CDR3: CSAAPTSGRAAVPGELFF
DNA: TGCAGTGCTGCCCCAACTAGCGGGAGGGCCGCGGTGCCCGGGGAGCTGTTTTTT

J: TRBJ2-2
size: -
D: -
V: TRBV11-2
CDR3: CASSLGGLSTGELFF
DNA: TGTGCCAGCAGCTTAGGAGGGTTGAGCACCGGGGAGCTGTTTTTT

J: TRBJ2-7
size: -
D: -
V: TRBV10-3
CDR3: CAISEFYTPRGVTYEQYF
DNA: TGTGCCATCAGTGAGTTTTACACCCCTAGGGGGGTAACCTACGAGCAGTACTTC

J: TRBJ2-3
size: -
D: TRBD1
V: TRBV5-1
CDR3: CASSLVDRGEDTQYF
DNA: TGCGCCAGCAGCTTGGTGGACAGGGGGGAAGATACGCAGTATTTT

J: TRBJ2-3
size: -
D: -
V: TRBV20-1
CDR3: CSAYKPDTQYF
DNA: TGCAGTGCCTATAAGCCTGATACGCAGTATTTT

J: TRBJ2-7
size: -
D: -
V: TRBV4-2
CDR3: CASSQDRWKGQYF
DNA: TGTGCCAGCAGCCAAGATCGTTGGAAGGGGCAGTACTTC

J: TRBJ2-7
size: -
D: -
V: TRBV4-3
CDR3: CASSQETRSSYEQYF
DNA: TGCGCCAGCAGCCAAGAGACACGGAGCTCCTACGAGCAGTACTTC

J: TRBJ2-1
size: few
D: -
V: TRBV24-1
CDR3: CATSDLTRNEQFF
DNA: TGTGCCACCAGTGACCTGACTAGAAATGAGCAGTTCTTC

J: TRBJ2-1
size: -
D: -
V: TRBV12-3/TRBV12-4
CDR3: CASSLDYYNEQFF
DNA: TGTGCCAGCAGTTTGGACTACTACAATGAGCAGTTCTTC

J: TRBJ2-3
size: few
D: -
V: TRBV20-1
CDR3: CSASGFEGFTDTQYF
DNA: TGCAGTGCTAGCGGTTTCGAGGGCTTCACAGATACGCAGTATTTT

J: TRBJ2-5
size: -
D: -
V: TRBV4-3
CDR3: CASSQELVEETQYF
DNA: TGCGCCAGCAGCCAAGAACTGGTCGAAGAGACCCAGTACTTC

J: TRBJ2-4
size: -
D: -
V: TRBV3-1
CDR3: CASSHTSSDIQYF
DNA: TGTGCCAGCAGCCACACTAGTTCTGACATTCAGTACTTC